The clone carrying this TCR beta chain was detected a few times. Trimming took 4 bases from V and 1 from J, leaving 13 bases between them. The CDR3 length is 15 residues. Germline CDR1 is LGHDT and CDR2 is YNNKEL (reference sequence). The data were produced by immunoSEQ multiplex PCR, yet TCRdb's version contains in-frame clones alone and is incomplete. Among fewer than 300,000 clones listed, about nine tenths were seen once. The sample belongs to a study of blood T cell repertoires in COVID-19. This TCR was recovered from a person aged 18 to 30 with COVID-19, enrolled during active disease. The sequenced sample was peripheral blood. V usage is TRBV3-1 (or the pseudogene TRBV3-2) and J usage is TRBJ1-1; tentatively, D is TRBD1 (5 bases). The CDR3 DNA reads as TGTGCCAGCAGCCGACTAGGGACGGGGAACACTGAAGCTTTCTTT. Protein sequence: CASSRLGTGNTEAFF.